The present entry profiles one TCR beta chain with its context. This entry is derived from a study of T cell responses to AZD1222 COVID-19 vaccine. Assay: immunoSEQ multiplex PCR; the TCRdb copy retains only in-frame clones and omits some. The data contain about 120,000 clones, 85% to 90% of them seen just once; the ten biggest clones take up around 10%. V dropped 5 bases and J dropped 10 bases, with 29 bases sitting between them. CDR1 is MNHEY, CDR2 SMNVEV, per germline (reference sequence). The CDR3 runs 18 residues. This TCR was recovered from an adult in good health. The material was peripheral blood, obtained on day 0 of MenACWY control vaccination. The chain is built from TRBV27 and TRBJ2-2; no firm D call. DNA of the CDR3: TGTGCCAGCAGTCGTAGCCCCAGACTGAATAGCCCGGGTGAGGAGCTGTTTTTT. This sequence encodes CASSRSPRLNSPGEELFF.